A single sample gave rise to the 19 T cell receptor beta chains below, sequenced in a study of PD-L1 blockade in urothelial cancer. Profiled with immunoSEQ multiplex PCR; TCRdb holds only in-frame clones, not every one. Found here are 85,000 to 90,000 clones, 90% to 95% of them singletons; the top ten hold roughly 9.4%. The sample in question was PBMCs, obtained around atezolizumab (anti-PD-L1) treatment. The receptors were gathered from a man in his 60s with urothelial cancer.

The chain couples TRBV4-2 to TRBJ1-1; D not certain. The CDR3 runs 17 residues. Germline CDR1 is LGHNA and CDR2 is YNFKEQ. Trimming pared 1 base from V and 4 bases from J, leaving 19 bases between. CDR3 in amino acids: CASSQGLTLFMGTEAFF. As DNA, the CDR3 is TGTGCCAGCAGCCAAGGGTTGACACTCTTTATGGGCACTGAAGCTTTCTTT.

J is TRBJ2-7 and V is TRBV4-3; 12 nucleotides match TRBD2. CDR1 LGHNA and CDR2 YSLEER come from the germline V gene. CDR3 length: 16 amino acids. V was clipped by 0 bases and J by 4 bases; unmatched bases: 4. CDR3 residues: CASSQDPTSGSYEQYF. DNA for the CDR3: TGCGCCAGCAGCCAAGATCCGACTAGCGGGAGTTACGAGCAGTACTTC.

The CDR3 protein is CASSSARDRVDGYTF. The CDR3 bases are TGTGCCAGCAGCTCTGCGCGAGACAGGGTAGATGGCTACACCTTC. The rearrangement uses TRBV7-3 and TRBJ1-2; 7 bases line up with TRBD1. Germline V gene data show CDR1 as SGHTA and CDR2 as FQGTGA. The CDR3 runs 15 residues. V gave up 4 bases and J gave up 6 bases; unmatched junction bases: 11.

The gene calls are TRBV6-1 and TRBJ2-5; 15 bases line up with TRBD2. CDR1 MNHNS and CDR2 SASEGT come from the germline V gene. J gave up 4 bases and V 4 bases, and 4 bases lay outside the gene matches. The CDR3 contains 16 residues. CDR3 protein: CASSGTSGGGGETQYF. The CDR3 DNA follows: TGTGCCAGCAGTGGGACTAGCGGGGGGGGCGGAGAGACCCAGTACTTC.

CDR3 in DNA: TGTGCCAGCAGGCGAATTGCGGACACTGAAGCTTTCTTT. Translating it yields CASRRIADTEAFF. The chain employs TRBV5-6 and TRBJ1-1; D is ambiguous. The CDR3 is made up of 13 amino acids. Germline-derived CDR1 and CDR2 are SGHDT and YYEEEE. V was pared by 5 bases and J by 3 bases, with 11 bases between.

The chain carries TRBV27 and TRBJ1-4; D is perhaps TRBD1 (5 bases). V lost 4 bases to trimming and J lost 1 base, with 7 bases between them. Germline values: CDR1 MNHEY, CDR2 SMNVEV (reference sequence). The CDR3 runs 14 residues. CDR3 loop: CASSSRETNEKLFF. The CDR3 nucleotides are TGTGCCAGCAGTTCCAGGGAAACTAATGAAAAACTGTTTTTT.

The V gene is TRBV9, the J gene TRBJ2-2, with D maybe TRBD1 (5 bases). Trimming stripped 2 bases from V and 2 bases from J, with 7 bases between. The CDR3 totals 14 residues. CDR1 and CDR2 from the germline V gene are SGDLS and YYNGEE. The CDR3 sequence: CASSVTVNTGELFF. The CDR3 DNA is TGTGCCAGCAGCGTGACAGTTAACACCGGGGAGCTGTTTTTT.

The chain carries TRBV29-1 and TRBJ2-1; 12 nucleotides line up with TRBD2. This CDR3 has 17 residues. Germline V lookup: CDR1 SQVTM, CDR2 ANQGSEA. V was pared by 3 bases and J by 6 bases, with 12 bases of the junction left unmatched. This CDR3 is CSVEVTSGSWGSNEQFF. The CDR3 DNA reads as TGCAGCGTTGAGGTGACTAGCGGGAGCTGGGGGAGCAATGAGCAGTTCTTC.

V is TRBV25-1 and J is TRBJ2-7; the D gene is possibly TRBD1 (5 bases). V shed 2 bases and J shed 0 bases, with 11 bases lying between them. Germline CDR1 is MGHDK and CDR2 is SYGVNS. There are 15 residues in the CDR3. The CDR3 nucleotides are TGTGCCAGCAGTGAAACAGGAATCAGCTCCTACGAGCAGTACTTC. Translated, it gives CASSETGISSYEQYF.

This chain joins TRBV6-1 and TRBJ2-7; D is possibly TRBD2 (5 bases). The germline V and J ends were trimmed by 1 base and 6 bases, with 13 bases remaining between them. The CDR3 loop spans 14 amino acids. Germline V gene lookup returns CDR1 MNHNS and CDR2 SASEGT. The CDR3: CASSEVGESGEQYF. CDR3 DNA sequence: TGTGCCAGCAGTGAAGTGGGAGAATCGGGCGAGCAGTACTTC.

The rearrangement uses TRBV5-8 and TRBJ1-4; D uncertain. The CDR3 is 13 amino acids. Germline CDR1 is SGHTS and CDR2 is YDEGEE. The ends were cut back, 1 base at V and 7 bases at J, with 8 bases in the middle. The CDR3 region is CASSLWVAEKLFF. CDR3 in DNA: TGTGCCAGCAGCTTGTGGGTAGCTGAAAAACTGTTTTTT.

This clone was found once. The V call is TRBV19, the J call TRBJ1-6, with a tentative D call TRBD1 (6 bases). The CDR3 runs 18 residues. Looked up from germline, CDR1 is LNHDA and CDR2 is SQIVND (reference sequence). Trimming took 4 bases from V and 1 from J, leaving 17 bases between them. In nucleotides, the CDR3 is TGTGCCAGTAGTAGCCTCCCAGGGGTAACGTCCTATAATTCACCCCTCCACTTT. This translates into CASSSLPGVTSYNSPLHF.

The chain employs TRBV7-9 and TRBJ1-1, with a weak D call TRBD1 (5 bases). V lost 0 bases and J 3 bases, leaving 8 bases between the germline ends. This CDR3 contains 14 residues. Germline CDR1 SEHNR, CDR2 FQNEAQ (reference sequence). CDR3 DNA: TGTGCCAGCAGCTTAGCTTTAGGGGACACTGAAGCTTTCTTT. Translating it yields CASSLALGDTEAFF.

This clone is a singleton in its sample. This chain connects TRBV11-2 to TRBJ2-7; 12 bases match TRBD2. In germline, CDR1 is SGHAT, CDR2 FQNNGV. CDR3 length: 14 amino acids. After removal of 5 bases from V and 3 bases from J, the junction contained 2 bases not matched to a gene. The CDR3 reads CASSRLAGDYEQYF. In DNA form, the CDR3 reads TGTGCCAGCAGCCGACTAGCGGGAGACTACGAGCAGTACTTC.

The chain has TRBV5-1 and TRBJ2-2; a possible D gene is TRBD2 (7 bases). The CDR3 totals 15 residues. With 6 bases removed from V and 5 bases from J, the gap between germline ends came to 17 bases. Per germline, CDR1 SGHRS and CDR2 YFSETQ. The DNA of the CDR3 is TGCGCCAGCACCCTGGGGGGGGCGCTTACCGGGGAGCTGTTTTTT. Translation: CASTLGGALTGELFF.

The rearrangement links TRBV7-2 to TRBJ2-5; the D gene is possibly TRBD2 (6 bases). The V and J ends lost 5 bases and 5 bases respectively, with 24 bases between them. The germline gives CDR1 SGHTA, CDR2 FQGNSA. This CDR3 has 17 residues. CDR3 loop: CASSIRPASAGWETQYF. The CDR3 bases are TGTGCCAGCAGCATTCGACCGGCTAGCGCAGGTTGGGAGACCCAGTACTTC. Together with reference TRBV7-2 and TRBJ2-5, the CDR3 gives the full variable domain: GAGVSQSPSNKVTEKGKDVELRCDPISGHTALYWYRQSLGQGLEFLIYFQGNSAPDKSGLPSDRFSAERTGGSVSTLTIQRTQQEDSAVYLCASSIRPASAGWETQYFGPGTRLLVL.

The gene calls are TRBV7-2 and TRBJ1-5; D might be TRBD1 (6 bases). This CDR3 contains 16 residues. The germline V gene encodes CDR1 SGHTA and CDR2 FQGNSA. The V end was cut by 6 bases, the J end by 0 bases, with 15 bases between. In nucleotides, the CDR3 is TGTGCCAGCAGTCCAGAGGGACATTATAGCAATCAGCCCCAGCATTTT. Translating it yields CASSPEGHYSNQPQHF. The full variable domain, rest sourced from reference TRBV7-2 and TRBJ1-5, is GAGVSQSPSNKVTEKGKDVELRCDPISGHTALYWYRQSLGQGLEFLIYFQGNSAPDKSGLPSDRFSAERTGGSVSTLTIQRTQQEDSAVYLCASSPEGHYSNQPQHFGDGTRLSIL.

The chain is built from TRBV4-1 and TRBJ1-2; 9 bases match TRBD1. With V trimmed by 1 base and J by 8 bases, 5 bases remained unmatched. The CDR3 spans 14 residues. Germline V gene lookup returns CDR1 MGHRA and CDR2 YSYEKL. The CDR3 sequence: CASSQGTGAGGYTF. The CDR3, as DNA: TGCGCCAGCAGCCAAGGGACAGGGGCGGGCGGCTACACCTTC.

The chain couples TRBV2 to TRBJ2-3, with 9 bases identical to TRBD1. In germline, CDR1 is SNHLY, CDR2 FYNNEI. The CDR3 covers 13 residues. J was trimmed by 5 bases and V by 8 bases; bases with no gene match: 5. This CDR3 reads CASHGQGIDTQYF. Written as DNA, the CDR3 is TGTGCCAGCCACGGACAGGGGATAGATACGCAGTATTTT.